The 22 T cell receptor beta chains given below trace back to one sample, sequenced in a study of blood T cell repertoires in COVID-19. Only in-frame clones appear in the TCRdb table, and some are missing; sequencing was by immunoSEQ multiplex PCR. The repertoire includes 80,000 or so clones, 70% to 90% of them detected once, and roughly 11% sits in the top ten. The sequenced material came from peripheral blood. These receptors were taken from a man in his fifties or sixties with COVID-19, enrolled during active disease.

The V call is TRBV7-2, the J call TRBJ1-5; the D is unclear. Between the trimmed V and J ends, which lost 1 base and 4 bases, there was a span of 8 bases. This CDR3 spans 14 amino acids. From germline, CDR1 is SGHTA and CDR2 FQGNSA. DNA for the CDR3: TGTGCCAGCAGCTTAGATCCGGTTAATCAGCCCCAGCATTTT. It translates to CASSLDPVNQPQHF.

CDR3 in amino acids: CASDDRGANTEAFF. Written as DNA, the CDR3 is TGTGCCAGCGACGACCGGGGGGCGAACACTGAAGCTTTCTTT. The V call is TRBV7-9, the J call TRBJ1-1; weak D call: TRBD1 (6 bases). The germline V gene encodes CDR1 SEHNR and CDR2 FQNEAQ (reference sequence). The CDR3 has 14 residues. V lost 8 bases to trimming and J lost 1 base, with 14 bases between them.

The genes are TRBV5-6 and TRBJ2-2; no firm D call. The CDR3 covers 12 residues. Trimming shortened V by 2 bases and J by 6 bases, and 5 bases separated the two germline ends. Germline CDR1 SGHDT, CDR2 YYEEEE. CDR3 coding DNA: TGTGCCAGCAGCTTCACGGCCGGGGAGCTGTTTTTT. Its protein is CASSFTAGELFF. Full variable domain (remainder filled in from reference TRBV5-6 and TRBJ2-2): DAGVTQSPTHLIKTRGQQVTLRCSPKSGHDTVSWYQQALGQGPQFIFQYYEEEERQRGNFPDRFSGHQFPNYSSELNVNALLLGDSALYLCASSFTAGELFFGEGSRLTVL.

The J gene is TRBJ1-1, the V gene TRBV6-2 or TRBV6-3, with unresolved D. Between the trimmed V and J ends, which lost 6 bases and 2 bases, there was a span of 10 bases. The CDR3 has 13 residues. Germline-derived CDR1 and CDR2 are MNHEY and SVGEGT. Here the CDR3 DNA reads TGTGCCAGCAGCCGAGAAGTTAACACTGAAGCTTTCTTT. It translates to CASSREVNTEAFF.

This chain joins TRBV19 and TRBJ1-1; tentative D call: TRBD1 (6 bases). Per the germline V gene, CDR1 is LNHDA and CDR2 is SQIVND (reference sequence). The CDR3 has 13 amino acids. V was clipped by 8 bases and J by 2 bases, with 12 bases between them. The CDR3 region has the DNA TGTGCCAGTTCTGGGACACTTAACACTGAAGCTTTCTTT. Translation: CASSGTLNTEAFF.

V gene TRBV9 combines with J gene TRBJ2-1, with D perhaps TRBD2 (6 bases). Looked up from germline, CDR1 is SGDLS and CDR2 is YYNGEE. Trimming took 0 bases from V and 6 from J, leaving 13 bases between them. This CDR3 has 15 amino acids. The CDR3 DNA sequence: TGTGCCAGCAGCGTAGTACGGGAGTGGGGCAATGAGCAGTTCTTC. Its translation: CASSVVREWGNEQFF.

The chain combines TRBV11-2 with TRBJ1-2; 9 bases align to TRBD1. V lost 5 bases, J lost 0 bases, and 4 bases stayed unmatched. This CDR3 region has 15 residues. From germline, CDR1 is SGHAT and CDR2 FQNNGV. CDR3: CASSQQGAANYGYTF. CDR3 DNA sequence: TGTGCCAGCAGCCAACAGGGGGCAGCTAACTATGGCTACACCTTC.

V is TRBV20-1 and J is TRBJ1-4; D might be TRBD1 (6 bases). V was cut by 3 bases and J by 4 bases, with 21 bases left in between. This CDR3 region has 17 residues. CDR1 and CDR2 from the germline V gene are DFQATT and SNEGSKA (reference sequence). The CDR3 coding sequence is TGCAGTGCTAGTTCAGCATTAGGGGGGGGGTATAATGAAAAACTGTTTTTT. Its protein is CSASSALGGGYNEKLFF.

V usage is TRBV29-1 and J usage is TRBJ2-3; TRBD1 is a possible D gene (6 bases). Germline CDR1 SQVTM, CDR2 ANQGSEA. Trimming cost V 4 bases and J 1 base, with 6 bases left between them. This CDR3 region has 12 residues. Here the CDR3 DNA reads TGCAGCGTTGGACAGGGCACAGATACGCAGTATTTT. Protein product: CSVGQGTDTQYF.

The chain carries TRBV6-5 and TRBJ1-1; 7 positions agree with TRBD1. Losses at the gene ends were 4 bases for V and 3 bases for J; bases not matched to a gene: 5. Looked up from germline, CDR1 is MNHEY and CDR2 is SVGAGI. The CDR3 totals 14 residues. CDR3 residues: CASSLRGRDTEAFF. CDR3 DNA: TGTGCCAGCAGTTTGAGGGGGCGCGACACTGAAGCTTTCTTT.

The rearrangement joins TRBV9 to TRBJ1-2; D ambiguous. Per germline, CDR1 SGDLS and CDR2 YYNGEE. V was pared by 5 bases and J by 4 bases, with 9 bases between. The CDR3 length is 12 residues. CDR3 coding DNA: TGTGCCAGCAGTGACGACTCCTATGGCTACACCTTC. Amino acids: CASSDDSYGYTF. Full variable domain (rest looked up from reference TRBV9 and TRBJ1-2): DSGVTQTPKHLITATGQRVTLRCSPRSGDLSVYWYQQSLDQGLQFLIQYYNGEERAKGNILERFSAQQFPDLHSELNLSSLELGDSALYFCASSDDSYGYTFGSGTRLTVV.

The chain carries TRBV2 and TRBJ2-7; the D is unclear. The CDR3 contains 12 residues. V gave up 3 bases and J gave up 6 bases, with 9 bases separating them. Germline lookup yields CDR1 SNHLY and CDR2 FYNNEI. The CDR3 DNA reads TGTGCCAGCAGTGAGTTGTATCTCGAGCAGTACTTC. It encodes CASSELYLEQYF.

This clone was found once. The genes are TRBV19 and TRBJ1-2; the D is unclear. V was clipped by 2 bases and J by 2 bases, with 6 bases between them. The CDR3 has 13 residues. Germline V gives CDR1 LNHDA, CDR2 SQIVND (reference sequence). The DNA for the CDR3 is TGTGCCAGTAGTATACCCCTCAACTATGGCTACACCTTC. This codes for CASSIPLNYGYTF. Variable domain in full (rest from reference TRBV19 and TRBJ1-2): DGGITQSPKYLFRKEGQNVTLSCEQNLNHDAMYWYRQDPGQGLRLIYYSQIVNDFQKGDIAEGYSVSREKKESFPLTVTSAQKNPTAFYLCASSIPLNYGYTFGSGTRLTVV.

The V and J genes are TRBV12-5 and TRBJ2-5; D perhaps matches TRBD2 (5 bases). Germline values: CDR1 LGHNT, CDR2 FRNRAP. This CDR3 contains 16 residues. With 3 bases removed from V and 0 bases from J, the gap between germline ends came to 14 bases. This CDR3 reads CASGLGTGTYQETQYF. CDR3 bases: TGTGCTAGTGGTTTAGGAACGGGAACGTACCAAGAGACCCAGTACTTC.

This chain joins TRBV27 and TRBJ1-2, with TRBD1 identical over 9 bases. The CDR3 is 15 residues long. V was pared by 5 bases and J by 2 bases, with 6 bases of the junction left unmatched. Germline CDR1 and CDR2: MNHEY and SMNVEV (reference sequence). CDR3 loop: CASSPRTGVNYGYTF. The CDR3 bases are TGTGCCAGCAGTCCCCGGACAGGGGTGAACTATGGCTACACCTTC.

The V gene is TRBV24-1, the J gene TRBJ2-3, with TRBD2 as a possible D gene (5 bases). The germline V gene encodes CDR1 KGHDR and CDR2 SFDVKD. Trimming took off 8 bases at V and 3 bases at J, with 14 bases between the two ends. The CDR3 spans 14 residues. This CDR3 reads CATNGGSETDTQYF. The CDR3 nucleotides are TGTGCCACCAACGGAGGCTCGGAGACAGATACGCAGTATTTT.

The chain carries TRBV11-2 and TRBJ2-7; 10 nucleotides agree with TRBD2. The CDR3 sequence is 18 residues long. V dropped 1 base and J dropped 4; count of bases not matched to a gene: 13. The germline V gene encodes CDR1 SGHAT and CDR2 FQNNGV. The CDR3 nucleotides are TGTGCCAGCAGCTTAGTTAGCGGGGGGCTCGGGAACCTATACGAGCAGTACTTC. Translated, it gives CASSLVSGGLGNLYEQYF.

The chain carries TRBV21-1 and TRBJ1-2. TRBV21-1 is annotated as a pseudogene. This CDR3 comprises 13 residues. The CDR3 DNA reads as TGTGCCAGCAGCAAAGTACGAGACTATGGCTACACCTTC. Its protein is CASSKVRDYGYTF.

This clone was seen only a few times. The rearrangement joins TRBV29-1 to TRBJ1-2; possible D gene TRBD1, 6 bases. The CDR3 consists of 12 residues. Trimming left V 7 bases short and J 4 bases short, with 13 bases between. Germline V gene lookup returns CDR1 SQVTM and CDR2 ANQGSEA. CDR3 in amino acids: CSAPRGSYGYTF. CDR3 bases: TGCAGCGCCCCCAGGGGCTCCTATGGCTACACCTTC.

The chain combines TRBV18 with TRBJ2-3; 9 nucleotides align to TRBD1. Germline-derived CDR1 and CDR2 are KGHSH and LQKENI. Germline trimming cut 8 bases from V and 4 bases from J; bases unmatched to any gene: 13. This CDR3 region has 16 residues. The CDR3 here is CASTRDRDPDSDTQYF. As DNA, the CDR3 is TGTGCCAGCACCCGGGACAGGGATCCGGATTCAGATACGCAGTATTTT.

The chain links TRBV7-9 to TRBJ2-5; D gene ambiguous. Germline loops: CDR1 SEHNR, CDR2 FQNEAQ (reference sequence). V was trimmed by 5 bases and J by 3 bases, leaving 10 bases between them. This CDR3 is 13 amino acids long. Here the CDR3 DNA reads TGTGCCAGCAGCCCGCTGGCGGAAGAGACCCAGTACTTC. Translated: CASSPLAEETQYF.

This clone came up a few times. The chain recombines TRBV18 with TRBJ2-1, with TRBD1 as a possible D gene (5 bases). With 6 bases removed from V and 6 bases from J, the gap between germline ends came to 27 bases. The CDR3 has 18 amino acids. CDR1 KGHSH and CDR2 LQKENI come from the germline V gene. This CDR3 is CASSLTQGGVANPNEQFF. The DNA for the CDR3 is TGTGCCAGCTCGCTAACTCAGGGTGGGGTAGCCAACCCCAATGAGCAGTTCTTC. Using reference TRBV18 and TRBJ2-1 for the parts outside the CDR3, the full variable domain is NAGVMQNPRHLVRRRGQEARLRCSPMKGHSHVYWYRQLPEEGLKFMVYLQKENIIDESGMPKERFSAEFPKEGPSILRIQQVVRGDSAAYFCASSLTQGGVANPNEQFFGPGTRLTVL.